This T cell receptor beta chain emerged from a study of blood T cell repertoires in COVID-19. Study context: Collection of acute and convalescent COVID-19 samples took place in the United States, Italy and Spain. T cells, B-cell-depleted T cells, or PBMCs provided the cDNA or gDNA that served as material.

The assay was immunoSEQ multiplex PCR, and TCRdb's table has in-frame clones only and misses some. The table lists some 140,000 clones, more than 75% of them singletons. Deletions cut 5 bases from V and 2 bases from J, with 18 bases between. CDR1 and CDR2 from the germline V gene are SGHNT and YYREEE (reference sequence). The CDR3 loop spans 16 amino acids. Material: peripheral blood. The chain couples TRBV5-4 to TRBJ2-3; the D gene is possibly TRBD2 (6 bases). The sequence derives from an elderly man with acute or convalescent COVID-19. This CDR3 reads CASSPRDSGFTDTQYF. The DNA of the CDR3 is TGTGCCAGCAGTCCCCGGGACTCAGGCTTCACAGATACGCAGTATTTT.